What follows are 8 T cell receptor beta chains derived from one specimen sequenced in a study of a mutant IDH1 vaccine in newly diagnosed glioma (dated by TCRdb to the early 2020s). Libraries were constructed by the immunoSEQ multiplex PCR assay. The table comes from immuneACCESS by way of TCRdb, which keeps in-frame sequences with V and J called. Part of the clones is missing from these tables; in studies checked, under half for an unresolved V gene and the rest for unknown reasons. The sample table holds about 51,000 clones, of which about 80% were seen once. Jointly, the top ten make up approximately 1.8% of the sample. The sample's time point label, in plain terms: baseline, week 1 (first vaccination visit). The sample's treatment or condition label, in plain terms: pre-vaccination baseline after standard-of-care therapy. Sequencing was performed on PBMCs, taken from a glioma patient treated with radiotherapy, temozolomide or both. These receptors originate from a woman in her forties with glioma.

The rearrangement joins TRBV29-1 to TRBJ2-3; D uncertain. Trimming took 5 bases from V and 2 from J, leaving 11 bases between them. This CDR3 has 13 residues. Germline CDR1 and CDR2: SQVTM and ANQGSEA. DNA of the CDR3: TGCAGCGTTCACGGGCGCCTCACAGATACGCAGTATTTT. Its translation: CSVHGRLTDTQYF.

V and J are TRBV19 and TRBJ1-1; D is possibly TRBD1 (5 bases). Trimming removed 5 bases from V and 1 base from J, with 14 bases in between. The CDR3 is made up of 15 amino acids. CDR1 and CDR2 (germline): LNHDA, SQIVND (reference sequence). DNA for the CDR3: TGTGCCAGTAGTCGCCCGGGACGGAAGAACACTGAAGCTTTCTTT. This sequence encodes CASSRPGRKNTEAFF.

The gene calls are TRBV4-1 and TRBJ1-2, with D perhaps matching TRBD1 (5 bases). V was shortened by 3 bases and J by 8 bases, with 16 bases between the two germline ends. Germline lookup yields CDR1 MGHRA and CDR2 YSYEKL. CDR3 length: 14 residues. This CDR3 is CASSQGEQGRGYTF. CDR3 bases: TGCGCCAGCAGCCAGGGGGAGCAGGGTCGGGGCTACACCTTC.

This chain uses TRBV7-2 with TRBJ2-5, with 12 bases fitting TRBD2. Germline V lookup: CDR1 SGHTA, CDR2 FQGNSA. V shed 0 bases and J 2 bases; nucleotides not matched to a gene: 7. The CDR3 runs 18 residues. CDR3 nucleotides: TGTGCCAGCAGCTTAGCCGTGACTAGCGGGGGAGCGCAAGAGACCCAGTACTTC. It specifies CASSLAVTSGGAQETQYF.

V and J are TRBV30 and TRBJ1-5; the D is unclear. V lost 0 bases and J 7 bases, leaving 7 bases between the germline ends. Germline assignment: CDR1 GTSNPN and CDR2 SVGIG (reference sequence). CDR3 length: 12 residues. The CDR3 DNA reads TGTGCCTGGAGTGTAGGCGAACAGCCCCAGCATTTT. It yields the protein CAWSVGEQPQHF.

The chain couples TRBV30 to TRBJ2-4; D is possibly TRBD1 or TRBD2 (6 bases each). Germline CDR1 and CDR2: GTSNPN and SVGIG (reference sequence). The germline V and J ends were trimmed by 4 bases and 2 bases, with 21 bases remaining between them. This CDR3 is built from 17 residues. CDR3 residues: CAWIKRGAVATKNIQYF. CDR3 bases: TGTGCCTGGATCAAAAGGGGGGCCGTGGCGACCAAAAACATTCAGTACTTC.

CDR3 nucleotides: TGTGCCAGCTCAGCGGGGCGATTCTCCTACAATGAGCAGTTCTTC. Its protein product is CASSAGRFSYNEQFF. The chain couples TRBV25-1 to TRBJ2-1; 7 bases map to TRBD2. The germline V gene has CDR1 MGHDK and CDR2 SYGVNS. There are 15 residues in the CDR3. V dropped 8 bases and J dropped 0; count of bases not matched to a gene: 7.

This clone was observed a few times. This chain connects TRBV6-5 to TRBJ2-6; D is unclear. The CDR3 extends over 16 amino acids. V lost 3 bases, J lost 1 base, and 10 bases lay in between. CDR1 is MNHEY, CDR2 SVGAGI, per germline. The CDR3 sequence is CASSYTDGSGANVLTF. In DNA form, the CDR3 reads TGTGCCAGCAGTTATACGGACGGATCTGGGGCCAACGTCCTGACTTTC.